What follows describes a single TCR beta chain. From germline, CDR1 is GTSNPN and CDR2 SVGIG (reference sequence). V was pared by 2 bases and J by 3 bases, with 4 bases of the junction left unmatched. The CDR3 extends over 16 amino acids. This specimen belongs to a study of cytomegalovirus exposure and HLA in healthy donors. The PCR made use of 60 Vbeta and 13 Jbeta primers. Measured with immunoSEQ multiplex PCR; TCRdb has only the in-frame clones, and not every one. This table holds 180,000 or so clones, roughly 80% found once. Donors were nominally healthy when sampled, though unrecorded immune exposures were likely.

The sample taken for sequencing was PBMCs. The rearrangement uses TRBV30 and TRBJ2-1, with TRBD2 matching over 13 bases. This receptor was obtained from a woman aged 40 to 50 in good health and CMV-seropositive. This CDR3 is CAWSTRLAGGYNEQFF. In DNA form, the CDR3 reads TGTGCCTGGAGTACACGACTAGCGGGAGGCTACAATGAGCAGTTCTTC.